This T cell receptor beta chain was found in a study of cytomegalovirus exposure and HLA in healthy donors. General study points: Cytomegalovirus-associated status was assigned to 164 TCR beta chains. Cytomegalovirus status was reportedly diagnosed by the classifier with high sensitivity and specificity.

The CDR3 runs 15 residues. The V gene's germline CDR1 is SGHNT and CDR2 YYREEE (reference sequence). Trimming removed 4 bases from V and 6 bases from J, with 19 bases in between. Sequencing was performed with immunoSEQ multiplex PCR; in TCRdb, only in-frame clones are kept and a portion is missing. The table has 180,000 or so clones, 80% to 90% seen once. Comments on this clone: The antigen is undetermined.

This chain links TRBV5-4 with TRBJ1-2; D possibly corresponds to TRBD1 (5 bases). The sequence was obtained from a woman in her 30s in good health and CMV-seronegative. The specimen was PBMCs. The CDR3 region has the DNA TGTGCCAGCAGCCAATTACTGGACATGTTTAATGGCTACACCTTC. This encodes CASSQLLDMFNGYTF.